This T cell receptor (beta chain) came from a study of shared clonotypes between healthy human individuals. The wider study: Used for every donor were three CD4 naive, three CD4 memory, two CD8 naive and one CD8 memory plate. Study-level findings and limits: On the whole, naive subsets had larger estimated richness than memory subsets had.

Details on this clone: Its specificity is not known.

Per germline, CDR1 SGHAT and CDR2 FQNNGV. The ends lost 3 bases at V and 7 bases at J; junction bases unmatched: 8. This CDR3 has 14 residues. As defined, naive CD8 cells were CD45RO-negative and positively selected for CCR7, with terminally differentiated effector memory CD45RA+ cells excluded. Free of recent acute infections or vaccinations, the donors were healthy HIV-negative adults. Per the authors' pipeline: Quality scores were absent from the junction-only immunoSEQ sequences, so filtering differed. The assay was immunoSEQ multiplex PCR, and TCRdb's table has in-frame clones only and misses some. That table supplies the V and J calls and clone size; D and trimming were determined from the DNA. The repertoire holds millions of clones, with approximately 94% as singletons.

This sequence originates from a man aged 18-30 years in good health. V and J are TRBV11-2 and TRBJ1-1; 7 bases agree with TRBD1. Sequencing input: naive CD8+ T cells sorted from blood. In DNA form, the CDR3 reads TGTGCCAGCAGCTTGGGACAGTCTAAGGTTGAAGCTTTCTTT. It is translated as CASSLGQSKVEAFF.